One and the same sample provided the 3 T cell receptor beta chains below, sequenced in a study of blood T cell repertoires in COVID-19. The table came from immunoSEQ multiplex PCR; TCRdb's copy has only in-frame clones and leaves some out. The sample lists about 250,000 clones, about four fifths seen once, with approximately 3.6% in the top ten. The sample taken for sequencing was PBMCs or T cells enriched from blood (not recorded which). Receptor source: a man aged 45 to 65 who had recovered from COVID-19.

A single count supports this clone. The genes are TRBV7-2 and TRBJ2-7; D possibly corresponds to TRBD2 (6 bases). Deletions cut 8 bases from V and 5 bases from J, with 10 bases between. The CDR3 sequence is 11 residues long. Looked up from germline, CDR1 is SGHTA and CDR2 is FQGNSA. The CDR3 sequence is CASGTANEQYF. Here the CDR3 DNA reads TGTGCCAGCGGGACTGCAAACGAGCAGTACTTC.

This clone was observed once. The chain links TRBV19 to TRBJ1-1; D uncertain. Germline CDR1 is LNHDA and CDR2 is SQIVND (reference sequence). CDR3 length equals 15 residues. Between the trimmed V and J ends, which lost 4 bases and 2 bases, there was a span of 14 bases. The chain's CDR3 is CASSTYGGGNTEAFF. CDR3 DNA: TGTGCCAGTAGTACCTACGGAGGAGGAAACACTGAAGCTTTCTTT. The full variable domain, in which reference TRBV19 and TRBJ1-1 provide the parts outside the CDR3, is DGGITQSPKYLFRKEGQNVTLSCEQNLNHDAMYWYRQDPGQGLRLIYYSQIVNDFQKGDIAEGYSVSREKKESFPLTVTSAQKNPTAFYLCASSTYGGGNTEAFFGQGTRLTVV.

V gene TRBV7-8 combines with J gene TRBJ1-5; 8 nucleotides line up with TRBD1. The CDR3 covers 15 residues. V lost 4 bases and J lost 6; bases outside the gene matches: 8. Germline V lookup: CDR1 SGHVS, CDR2 FQNEAQ. The CDR3 is CASSSIQGAVQPQHF. In DNA, the CDR3 is TGTGCCAGCAGCTCGATTCAGGGGGCAGTTCAGCCCCAGCATTTT.